The rows below give T cell receptor beta chains drawn from one sample of a study of Ad26.COV2.S vaccination and SARS-CoV-2 variants. Profiling relied on immunoSEQ multiplex PCR, and the TCRdb table lists in-frame clones only, not all of them. The table includes roughly 350,000 clones, 75% to 90% detected once. The sequencing here drew on peripheral blood, taken in a trial of Ad26.COV2.S vaccine versus placebo. The receptors were gathered from a person between 18 and 59 years old who received the Ad26.COV2.S COVID-19 vaccine or a placebo. Both conserved end residues are part of each CDR3. The D gene is left open where the match is weak. Clone size is shown for a subset of rows, as once, few, many or a class of expanded clone.

J gene | clone size | V gene | D gene | CDR3 DNA | CDR3 protein
TRBJ1-1 | . | TRBV9 | . | TGTGCCAGCAGCGTAGTTCAGGTGACGAACACTGAAGCTTTCTTT | CASSVVQVTNTEAFF
TRBJ1-4 | . | TRBV6-5 | TRBD1 | TGTGCCAGCAGCTATGACAGGGAAAATGAAAAACTGTTTTTT | CASSYDRENEKLFF
TRBJ2-7 | . | TRBV11-3 | TRBD2 | TGTGCCAGCAGCGTACCAACACCTAGCGGGGGAGCGGTGGATTTC | CASSVPTPSGGAVDF
TRBJ1-1 | . | TRBV20-1 | . | TGCAGTGCTAGTGACAGCGTCCGGGCTTTCTTT | CSASDSVRAFF
TRBJ2-2 | . | TRBV12-3/TRBV12-4 | . | TGTGCCAGCAGTCTCACCTTCCCCGGGGAGCTGTTTTTT | CASSLTFPGELFF
TRBJ2-7 | once | TRBV9 | . | TGTGCCAGCAGCGTAGCCGGTGGCGGCGAGCAGTACTTC | CASSVAGGGEQYF
TRBJ2-2 | . | TRBV7-2 | . | TGTGCCAGCAGGAGCGGACGGTCGAACACCGGGGAGCTGTTTTTT | CASRSGRSNTGELFF
TRBJ2-7 | once | TRBV6-1 | TRBD2 | TGTGCCAGCAGTGAAGACGGGCGGGAGCCGGGCTACGAGCAGTACTTC | CASSEDGREPGYEQYF
TRBJ2-7 | . | TRBV3-1/TRBV3-2 | TRBD2 | TGTGCCAGCAGCCAAGTTAGCGGGGGATCCTACGAGCAGTACTTC | CASSQVSGGSYEQYF
TRBJ2-5 | . | TRBV10-3 | . | TGTGCCATCAGGGAAGGGGAGACCCAGTACTTC | CAIREGETQYF
TRBJ2-7 | . | TRBV11-2 | TRBD1 | TGTGCCAGCAGCGCGGGGACAGGGAGCGAGCAGTACTTC | CASSAGTGSEQYF
TRBJ2-5 | few | TRBV27 | . | TGTGCCAGCAGTTTAACGCAGGGCTCAGTGACCCAGTACTTC | CASSLTQGSVTQYF
TRBJ1-6 | few | TRBV2 | . | TGTGCCAGCAGTGTATCCTCACCCCTCCACTTT | CASSVSSPLHF
TRBJ1-1 | . | TRBV11-2 | . | TGTGCCAGCAGCCTTCATAGGGAGACTGAAGCTTTCTTT | CASSLHRETEAFF
TRBJ2-1 | . | TRBV6-5 | . | TGTGCCAGCAACGCAGGGTTAATGTCCTTCGATGAGCAGTTCTTC | CASNAGLMSFDEQFF
TRBJ2-1 | . | TRBV12-3/TRBV12-4 | . | TGTGCCAGCAGTTTCGACCCCAATGAGCAGTTCTTC | CASSFDPNEQFF
TRBJ1-1 | . | TRBV29-1 | . | TGCAGCGTTGCTCAGTGGGGAACTGAAGCTTTCTTT | CSVAQWGTEAFF
TRBJ2-3 | . | TRBV10-3 | TRBD2 | TGTGCCATCAGTGAAAGGCTAGCGGGGAGCACAGATACGCAGTATTTT | CAISERLAGSTDTQYF
TRBJ1-1 | . | TRBV29-1 | . | TGCAGCGTTGATTCAGACTACCGAGGTGAAGCTTTCTTT | CSVDSDYRGEAFF
TRBJ2-5 | . | TRBV7-2 | . | TGTGCCAGCAGCTTAGCCGGTAGGGGAGAGACCCAGTACTTC | CASSLAGRGETQYF
TRBJ2-2 | once | TRBV4-3 | TRBD1 | TGCGCCAGCAGCCACGGCCGGGACAGGGACACCGGGGAGCTGTTTTTT | CASSHGRDRDTGELFF
TRBJ2-5 | . | TRBV28 | . | TGTGCGGGGGGTGAAAAGTACTTC | CAGGEKYF
TRBJ2-1 | . | TRBV28 | . | TGTGCCAGCAGCTATAACGGACCCGGACTAAAGATATATGAGCAGTTCTTC | CASSYNGPGLKIYEQFF
TRBJ2-4 | . | TRBV4-2 | TRBD2 | TGTGCCAGCAGCCAAGAGAAACTAGCGGAAAACATTCAGTACTTC | CASSQEKLAENIQYF
TRBJ1-2 | . | TRBV19 | . | TGTGCCAGTAGTTTCGGTTTCTATGGCTACACCTTC | CASSFGFYGYTF
TRBJ1-1 | . | TRBV27 | TRBD1 | TGTGCCAGCAGGGGGACAGGGTCGGGCACTGAAGCTTTCTTT | CASRGTGSGTEAFF
TRBJ2-6 | . | TRBV5-4 | . | TGTGCCAGCAGCTTGGGAGGGGTGACTGGGGCCAACGTCCTGACTTTC | CASSLGGVTGANVLTF